This T cell receptor beta chain was found in a study of T cell responses to AZD1222 COVID-19 vaccine. Study context: Investigators merged groups given second doses at roughly 4 or roughly 12 weeks.

Sequencing was performed with immunoSEQ multiplex PCR; in TCRdb, only in-frame clones are kept and a portion is missing. The table includes 120,000 or so clones, 80% to 90% detected once. V was trimmed by 0 bases and J by 0 bases, leaving 0 bases between them. The length of the CDR3 is 13 residues. From germline, CDR1 is SGDLS and CDR2 YYNGEE. This receptor was obtained from an adult in good health. The sequencing used peripheral blood, collected on day 0 of AZD1222 vaccination. The gene calls are TRBV9 and TRBJ1-4; D is unclear. CDR3 loop: CASSVATNEKLFF. CDR3 sequence (DNA): TGTGCCAGCAGCGTAGCAACTAATGAAAAACTGTTTTTT.